This passage covers 21 T cell receptor beta chains from one sample sequenced in a study of cytomegalovirus exposure and HLA in healthy donors. PCR amplification relied on 60 Vbeta primers (plus 13 Jbeta primers). Some clones are missing from TCRdb's copy, which holds only in-frame ones; the method was immunoSEQ multiplex PCR. The table lists over 200,000 clones, more than 75% of them singletons. The sequencing input was PBMCs. The receptors here all came from a human donor in good health.

This clone was detected a few times. The chain carries TRBV28 and TRBJ1-1, with TRBD1 matching 7 bases. The CDR3 runs 16 residues. CDR1 and CDR2 (germline): MDHEN, SYDVKM. With 7 bases clipped from V and 2 bases from J, the junction kept 13 bases outside the gene matches. Written as DNA, the CDR3 is TGTGCCAGCAAACTACGACAGGGTGGGATAAACACTGAAGCTTTCTTT. This sequence encodes CASKLRQGGINTEAFF.

This CDR3 reads CSVQGVEGSGNTIYF. The CDR3 nucleotides read TGCAGCGTTCAGGGGGTAGAGGGTTCTGGAAACACCATATATTTT. V gene TRBV29-1 combines with J gene TRBJ1-3; 7 nucleotides match TRBD1. The CDR3 loop spans 15 amino acids. The trim removed 5 bases at V and 1 base at J, leaving 8 bases unmatched. CDR1 and CDR2 (germline): SQVTM, ANQGSEA.

As regards this clone: Relative to the germline gene, one junction end is altered; a read error may explain this. This chain uses TRBV5-1 with TRBJ2-5; 9 positions agree with TRBD2. CDR1 is SGHRS, CDR2 YFSETQ, per germline. The length of the CDR3 is 17 residues. DNA for the CDR3: TGCGCCAGAAGCTGGGACCAGCGGGAGGCGAGGCGGGAGACCCAGTACTTC. Translated, it gives CARSWDQREARRETQYF.

In its sample, this clone was seen a few times. The chain joins TRBV6-5 to TRBJ1-1; 7 bases fit TRBD1. V was pared by 5 bases and J by 3 bases, with 6 bases of the junction left unmatched. This CDR3 has 14 amino acids. Germline CDR1 MNHEY, CDR2 SVGAGI. CDR3 amino acids: CASSVRGQDTEAFF. DNA for the CDR3: TGTGCCAGCAGTGTTAGGGGGCAGGACACTGAAGCTTTCTTT.

V usage is TRBV19 and J usage is TRBJ2-4; TRBD2 matches 7 bases. V lost 2 bases and J lost 6; bases outside the gene matches: 10. The germline V gene has CDR1 LNHDA and CDR2 SQIVND (reference sequence). This CDR3 has 16 amino acids. The CDR3 sequence: CASSISSLAVLNIQYF. CDR3 DNA: TGTGCCAGTAGTATAAGTTCCCTAGCGGTCTTAAACATTCAGTACTTC.

The chain combines TRBV2 with TRBJ2-7; tentatively, D is TRBD2 (6 bases). V was clipped by 6 bases and J by 7 bases, with 22 bases between them. The CDR3 contains 15 residues. CDR1 and CDR2 (germline): SNHLY, FYNNEI. The CDR3 DNA is TGTGCCAGCAGCGTAGACCGGGACTTTGTTAGGGAGCAGTACTTC. It yields the protein CASSVDRDFVREQYF.

The chain links TRBV7-3 to TRBJ2-2; 9 positions match TRBD2. The ends lost 5 bases at V and 2 bases at J; junction bases unmatched: 6. Germline V CDR1 and CDR2: SGHTA, FQGTGA. There are 16 residues in the CDR3. The CDR3 sequence is CASSPGLARNTGELFF. CDR3 in DNA: TGTGCCAGCAGCCCTGGACTAGCGCGAAACACCGGGGAGCTGTTTTTT.

The gene calls are TRBV7-9 and TRBJ2-1, with 7 bases that match TRBD2. V lost 3 bases to trimming and J lost 7 bases; unmatched junction nucleotides: 6. Germline values: CDR1 SEHNR, CDR2 FQNEAQ (reference sequence). This CDR3 comprises 14 residues. The CDR3 region is CASSFRLAGNEQFF. DNA of the CDR3: TGTGCCAGCAGCTTCCGACTAGCAGGGAATGAGCAGTTCTTC.

This chain joins TRBV9 and TRBJ2-7; 14 bases line up with TRBD2. Germline V CDR1 and CDR2: SGDLS, YYNGEE. V lost 7 bases to trimming and J lost 3 bases; unmatched junction nucleotides: 9. This CDR3 region has 16 residues. CDR3 sequence reads: CASSRTSGRSVYEQYF. The DNA for the CDR3 is TGTGCCAGCTCACGGACTAGCGGGAGGTCTGTCTACGAGCAGTACTTC.

The gene calls are TRBV5-4 and TRBJ1-2, with 7 bases fitting TRBD1. V shed 5 bases, J shed 6 bases, and the junction held 7 bases outside the gene matches. Per the germline V gene, CDR1 is SGHNT and CDR2 is YYREEE (reference sequence). CDR3 length: 13 residues. Here the CDR3 DNA reads TGTGCCAGCAGTCGCGGACAGGATAATGGCTACACCTTC. Translation gives CASSRGQDNGYTF. Filled out from reference TRBV5-4 and TRBJ1-2, the complete variable domain reads ETGVTQSPTHLIKTRGQQVTLRCSSQSGHNTVSWYQQALGQGPQFIFQYYREEENGRGNFPPRFSGLQFPNYSSELNVNALELDDSALYLCASSRGQDNGYTFGSGTRLTVV.

The rearrangement uses TRBV19 and TRBJ1-5; the D gene is possibly TRBD1 (6 bases). V was trimmed by 2 bases and J by 4 bases, leaving 12 bases between them. The CDR3 is made up of 15 amino acids. Germline V CDR1 and CDR2: LNHDA, SQIVND (reference sequence). The DNA for the CDR3 is TGTGCCAGTAGTATAAAGGACAGACCTAATCAGCCCCAGCATTTT. The encoded protein is CASSIKDRPNQPQHF.

The rearrangement links TRBV6-5 to TRBJ2-3; the D gene is possibly TRBD1 (6 bases). This CDR3 is 14 amino acids long. The germline V gene encodes CDR1 MNHEY and CDR2 SVGAGI. V lost 6 bases, J lost 1 base, and 11 bases lay in between. The CDR3 DNA reads TGTGCCAGCAGGCAGGGGTGGGGCACAGATACGCAGTATTTT. Encoded protein: CASRQGWGTDTQYF.

The V call is TRBV7-9, the J call TRBJ2-3, with 7 bases identical to TRBD1. The V gene's germline CDR1 is SEHNR and CDR2 FQNEAQ (reference sequence). Unmatched junction bases numbered 11, after V lost 5 bases and J lost 0 bases. This CDR3 spans 17 amino acids. The CDR3: CASSTGQRTTSTDTQYF. CDR3 nucleotide sequence: TGTGCCAGCAGCACGGGACAGCGGACGACTAGCACAGATACGCAGTATTTT.

J is TRBJ1-5 and V is TRBV2, with a weak D call TRBD1 (6 bases). The CDR3 runs to 16 residues. Trimming left V 5 bases short and J 5 bases short, with 19 bases between. CDR1 is SNHLY and CDR2 is FYNNEI in the germline V gene. The CDR3 DNA sequence: TGTGCCAGCAGTTCCCCGACAGGCGCCAACCATCAGCCCCAGCATTTT. This gives the protein CASSSPTGANHQPQHF.

The chain links TRBV7-9 to TRBJ2-3, with TRBD2 matching 14 bases. There are 16 residues in the CDR3. The germline gives CDR1 SEHNR, CDR2 FQNEAQ (reference sequence). V was pared by 5 bases and J by 4 bases, with 5 bases of the junction left unmatched. Here the CDR3 DNA reads TGTGCCAGCAGCGTGGGGACTAGCGGGAGCGCAGATACGCAGTATTTT. Encoded protein: CASSVGTSGSADTQYF.

The CDR3 spells CSARDLVEQYF. As DNA, the CDR3 is TGCAGTGCTAGAGATCTAGTCGAGCAGTACTTC. The rearrangement uses TRBV20-1 and TRBJ2-7; D not resolved. The CDR3 is 11 amino acids. The V gene lost 0 bases and the J gene lost 6 bases, with 6 bases spanning the gap. From germline, CDR1 is DFQATT and CDR2 SNEGSKA (reference sequence).

The V call is TRBV2, the J call TRBJ2-7, with D possibly being TRBD1 (5 bases). Trimming left V 4 bases short and J 6 bases short, with 10 bases between. The CDR3 is 12 amino acids. From germline, CDR1 is SNHLY and CDR2 FYNNEI. CDR3: CASSAGHFEQYF. In nucleotides, the CDR3 is TGTGCCAGCAGTGCCGGACATTTCGAGCAGTACTTC.

This sequence joins TRBV5-8 and TRBJ1-3; D not resolved. CDR1 is SGHTS, CDR2 YDEGEE, per germline. V lost 1 base to trimming and J lost 0 bases, with 8 bases between them. This CDR3 is built from 15 residues. In DNA form, the CDR3 reads TGTGCCAGCAGCTTGAGACTGAACTCTGGAAACACCATATATTTT. Translation gives CASSLRLNSGNTIYF.

This chain joins TRBV27 and TRBJ2-7; unclear D gene. V was pared by 5 bases and J by 3 bases, with 11 bases between. Germline V gene sequence: CDR1 MNHEY, CDR2 SMNVEV (reference sequence). This CDR3 is built from 13 residues. The CDR3 region is CASSPSSIYEQYF. The CDR3 bases are TGTGCCAGCAGTCCCAGTTCCATCTACGAGCAGTACTTC.

The gene calls are TRBV21-1 and TRBJ2-6; the tabulated D call, TRBD2, remains unverified against the DNA. TRBV21-1 is listed as a pseudogene. The CDR3 consists of 19 residues. The CDR3 DNA is TGTGCCAGCAGCATATTCCCGACTAGCGGGATCACTGGGGCCAACGTCCTGACTTTC. This encodes CASSIFPTSGITGANVLTF.

The rearrangement links TRBV6-1 to TRBJ2-1, with D possibly being TRBD1 (5 bases). CDR1 and CDR2 from the germline V gene are MNHNS and SASEGT. V was trimmed by 2 bases and J by 7 bases, leaving 9 bases between them. The CDR3 spans 13 residues. The CDR3 nucleotides are TGTGCCAGCAGTGAACTGGGGCAGAATGAGCAGTTCTTC. It specifies CASSELGQNEQFF.